This TCR beta chain is from a study of blood T cell repertoires in COVID-19. On the study more broadly: The samples span acute and convalescent COVID-19 from the United States, Italy and Spain.

Repertoires were generated with immunoSEQ multiplex PCR, while TCRdb's copy carries only in-frame clones and drops some. The repertoire includes about 230,000 clones, nearly 90% of them detected once, and 12% sits in the top ten. This clone was detected only a few times. The CDR3 is made up of 13 amino acids. V lost 5 bases and J lost 11; bases outside the gene matches: 10. Germline CDR1 is SGHAT and CDR2 is FQNNGV. Sequencing was carried out using peripheral blood. The chain recombines TRBV11-2 with TRBJ1-1; TRBD1 matches 8 bases. This receptor was identified in a young woman who had recovered from COVID-19. The CDR3 sequence: CASSPNRDRTAFF. The DNA of the CDR3 is TGTGCCAGCAGCCCGAACAGGGACAGGACGGCTTTCTTT.